The rows below give T cell receptor beta chains drawn from one sample of a study of blood T cells in healthy people across ages. TCRdb recomputed calls from the 5' RACE reads with MiXCR, one row per CDR3 protein. Found here are around 1,600,000 distinct CDR3 sequences, less than 45% of them singletons; the top ten hold under 5%. Sequencing was done on a sample of blood. Receptors were obtained from a woman younger than 35 in good health. Each CDR3 is given with its conserved first and last residue. The D gene is left open where the match is weak. Rows may omit the clone size; those that give it use once, few, many or a size class.

j_call: TRBJ2-1; clone_size: .; v_call: TRBV20-1; d_call: TRBD2; cdr3_aa: CSARRLAEYNEQFF; cdr3_nt: TGCAGTGCCCGAAGACTAGCGGAATACAATGAGCAGTTCTTC
j_call: TRBJ1-1; clone_size: .; v_call: TRBV11-2; d_call: .; cdr3_aa: CASSTWGGPAMNTEAFF; cdr3_nt: TGTGCCAGCAGCACGTGGGGGGGGCCCGCTATGAACACCGAAGCTTTCTTT
j_call: TRBJ2-4; clone_size: few; v_call: TRBV20-1; d_call: .; cdr3_aa: CSAPTKNIQYF; cdr3_nt: TGCAGTGCTCCGACCAAAAACATTCAGTACTTC
j_call: TRBJ1-2; clone_size: few; v_call: TRBV4-3; d_call: TRBD1; cdr3_aa: CASSQDLLTGADGYTF; cdr3_nt: TGCGCCAGCAGCCAAGACCTATTGACAGGGGCGGATGGCTACACCTTC
j_call: TRBJ1-2; clone_size: few; v_call: TRBV7-9; d_call: TRBD1; cdr3_aa: CASSSRTGGTNYGYTF; cdr3_nt: TGTGCCAGCAGCTCGCGGACAGGGGGAACTAACTATGGCTACACCTTC
j_call: TRBJ2-3; clone_size: few; v_call: TRBV6-2/TRBV6-3; d_call: TRBD2; cdr3_aa: CASSRPGGKDTQYF; cdr3_nt: TGTGCCAGCAGTCGCCCGGGGGGGAAGGATACGCAGTATTTT
j_call: TRBJ1-1; clone_size: .; v_call: TRBV12-3/TRBV12-4; d_call: .; cdr3_aa: CASSLLGQGNTEAFF; cdr3_nt: TGTGCCAGCAGTTTGTTGGGGCAGGGGAACACTGAAGCTTTCTTT
j_call: TRBJ1-1; clone_size: .; v_call: TRBV2; d_call: .; cdr3_aa: CARTALYPRNTEAFF; cdr3_nt: TGTGCCAGGACCGCCCTCTACCCCCGGAACACTGAAGCTTTCTTT
j_call: TRBJ2-3; clone_size: .; v_call: TRBV2; d_call: .; cdr3_aa: CASSPFSGDADTQYF; cdr3_nt: TGTGCCAGCAGTCCATTCAGCGGCGACGCAGATACGCAGTATTTT
j_call: TRBJ2-4; clone_size: few; v_call: TRBV12-3/TRBV12-4; d_call: TRBD1; cdr3_aa: CASSEGQGAPVAKNIQYF; cdr3_nt: TGTGCCAGCAGTGAGGGACAGGGGGCTCCCGTAGCCAAAAACATTCAGTACTTC
j_call: TRBJ2-1; clone_size: .; v_call: TRBV4-1; d_call: TRBD1; cdr3_aa: CASSQETTGQGLYEQFF; cdr3_nt: TGCGCCAGCAGCCAAGAGACCACGGGACAGGGGTTGTATGAGCAGTTCTTC
j_call: TRBJ2-1; clone_size: few; v_call: TRBV5-1; d_call: TRBD1; cdr3_aa: CASSDGTGGDEQFF; cdr3_nt: TGCGCCAGCAGCGACGGGACAGGTGGGGATGAGCAGTTCTTC
j_call: TRBJ2-7; clone_size: .; v_call: TRBV6-2/TRBV6-3; d_call: .; cdr3_aa: CASSYGPDNSYEQYF; cdr3_nt: TGTGCCAGCAGTTACGGGCCGGACAACTCCTACGAGCAGTACTTC
j_call: TRBJ2-3; clone_size: .; v_call: TRBV6-2/TRBV6-3; d_call: .; cdr3_aa: CASMDGSTDTQYF; cdr3_nt: TGTGCCAGCATGGACGGTAGCACAGATACGCAGTATTTT
j_call: TRBJ2-7; clone_size: .; v_call: TRBV14; d_call: .; cdr3_aa: CASSQGILARGYEQYF; cdr3_nt: TGTGCCAGCAGCCAAGGAATCCTAGCGAGAGGTTACGAGCAGTACTTC
j_call: TRBJ2-1; clone_size: many; v_call: TRBV2; d_call: .; cdr3_aa: CASSRTVDEQFF; cdr3_nt: TGTGCCAGCAGTCGGACAGTAGATGAGCAGTTCTTC
j_call: TRBJ2-3; clone_size: .; v_call: TRBV4-2; d_call: TRBD2; cdr3_aa: CASSQEEASGDTQYF; cdr3_nt: TGTGCCAGCAGCCAAGAGGAGGCTAGCGGAGATACGCAGTATTTT
j_call: TRBJ2-5; clone_size: few; v_call: TRBV4-1; d_call: TRBD2; cdr3_aa: CASSQDPLAGGQETQYF; cdr3_nt: TGCGCCAGCAGCCAAGATCCTCTAGCGGGGGGTCAAGAGACCCAGTACTTC
j_call: TRBJ2-5; clone_size: .; v_call: TRBV4-2; d_call: .; cdr3_aa: CASSGREGEQYF; cdr3_nt: TGTGCCAGCAGCGGTAGAGAGGGAGAGCAGTACTTC
j_call: TRBJ2-5; clone_size: few; v_call: TRBV21-1; d_call: .; cdr3_aa: CASSRPGESEQYF; cdr3_nt: TGTGCCAGCAGCAGACCCGGGGAGAGTGAGCAGTACTTC
j_call: TRBJ2-1; clone_size: few; v_call: TRBV20-1; d_call: TRBD2; cdr3_aa: CSAGLAGGVEGMYNEQFF; cdr3_nt: TGCAGTGCGGGGCTAGCGGGAGGGGTGGAGGGGATGTACAATGAGCAGTTCTTC
j_call: TRBJ1-2; clone_size: .; v_call: TRBV2; d_call: .; cdr3_aa: CASYRETGNGYTF; cdr3_nt: TGTGCCAGTTACAGGGAAACCGGGAATGGCTACACCTTC
j_call: TRBJ1-1; clone_size: .; v_call: TRBV5-6; d_call: .; cdr3_aa: CASSRGPRTEAFF; cdr3_nt: TGTGCCAGCAGCCGGGGACCGAGGACTGAAGCTTTCTTT
j_call: TRBJ2-1; clone_size: few; v_call: TRBV6-5; d_call: .; cdr3_aa: CASSPSWGRDEQFF; cdr3_nt: TGTGCCAGCAGTCCTAGTTGGGGTCGAGATGAGCAGTTCTTC
j_call: TRBJ2-5; clone_size: .; v_call: TRBV4-3; d_call: .; cdr3_aa: CTSSQDGGGSSVETQYF; cdr3_nt: TGCACCAGCAGCCAAGATGGGGGTGGGAGTTCGGTAGAGACCCAGTACTTC
j_call: TRBJ2-7; clone_size: .; v_call: TRBV7-8; d_call: TRBD1; cdr3_aa: CASSSIQGALYEQYF; cdr3_nt: TGTGCCAGCAGCTCGATACAGGGGGCACTATACGAGCAGTACTTC
j_call: TRBJ2-3; clone_size: .; v_call: TRBV5-1; d_call: .; cdr3_aa: CASTSDANTDTQYF; cdr3_nt: TGCGCCAGCACCTCGGACGCTAACACAGATACGCAGTATTTT
j_call: TRBJ2-7; clone_size: .; v_call: TRBV21-1; d_call: .; cdr3_aa: CASSKVQGSESYEQYF; cdr3_nt: TGTGCCAGCAGCAAAGTTCAGGGTAGTGAATCCTACGAGCAGTACTTC
j_call: TRBJ2-5; clone_size: .; v_call: TRBV21-1; d_call: .; cdr3_aa: CASSKEDRGSLEQYF; cdr3_nt: TGTGCCAGCAGCAAAGAAGATAGGGGTTCTTTGGAGCAGTACTTC
j_call: TRBJ2-3; clone_size: many; v_call: TRBV7-2; d_call: .; cdr3_aa: CASSAITDTQYF; cdr3_nt: TGTGCCAGCAGCGCTATCACAGATACGCAGTATTTT
j_call: TRBJ1-4; clone_size: .; v_call: TRBV11-3; d_call: .; cdr3_aa: CASSLGARQSFEKLFF; cdr3_nt: TGTGCCAGCAGCTTAGGCGCCAGGCAGAGCTTTGAAAAACTGTTTTTT
j_call: TRBJ2-7; clone_size: .; v_call: TRBV14; d_call: TRBD2; cdr3_aa: CASSQVAGAVEQYF; cdr3_nt: TGTGCCAGCAGCCAAGTAGCGGGAGCGGTCGAGCAGTACTTC
j_call: TRBJ2-1; clone_size: .; v_call: TRBV15; d_call: .; cdr3_aa: CATSRVSREPWSSYNEQFF; cdr3_nt: TGTGCCACCAGCAGAGTCTCGAGGGAGCCCTGGAGCTCCTACAATGAGCAGTTCTTC
j_call: TRBJ2-1; clone_size: .; v_call: TRBV29-1; d_call: .; cdr3_aa: CSVGPPKHLYNEQFF; cdr3_nt: TGCAGCGTCGGTCCCCCCAAACATTTATACAATGAGCAGTTCTTC
j_call: TRBJ2-7; clone_size: .; v_call: TRBV6-7; d_call: .; cdr3_aa: CVSSYPPREQYF; cdr3_nt: TGTGTCAGCAGTTACCCGCCACGCGAGCAGTACTTC
j_call: TRBJ2-3; clone_size: .; v_call: TRBV9; d_call: .; cdr3_aa: CASSVESSTDTQYF; cdr3_nt: TGTGCCAGCAGCGTAGAGTCAAGCACAGATACGCAGTATTTT
j_call: TRBJ2-2; clone_size: .; v_call: TRBV4-3; d_call: .; cdr3_aa: CASSVRRTANTGELFF; cdr3_nt: TGCGCCAGCAGCGTCAGGAGGACCGCGAACACCGGGGAGCTGTTTTTT
j_call: TRBJ1-3; clone_size: .; v_call: TRBV12-3/TRBV12-4; d_call: .; cdr3_aa: CASSLREGGNTIYF; cdr3_nt: TGTGCCAGCAGTTTGAGGGAAGGGGGAAACACCATATATTTT